These 7 T cell receptor beta chains were sequenced from one sample in a study of radiotherapy plus CTLA-4 blockade in lung cancer. Sequencing used immunoSEQ multiplex PCR; TCRdb keeps in-frame clones, though not all of them. This table holds about 120,000 clones, over 80% found once. Here the sequenced sample was peripheral blood, taken from a patient treated with radiotherapy plus ipilimumab. The receptors were gathered from a human donor with non-small cell lung cancer that progressed on radiotherapy plus ipilimumab.

The chain recombines TRBV5-6 with TRBJ2-7; possible D gene TRBD2, 5 bases. Between the trimmed V and J ends, which lost 5 bases and 9 bases, there was a span of 15 bases. Germline V gives CDR1 SGHDT, CDR2 YYEEEE. The CDR3 covers 12 residues. DNA of the CDR3: TGTGCCAGCAGTTTCGGGGAAGGAGGGCAGTACTTC. It specifies CASSFGEGGQYF. Variable domain in full (rest from reference TRBV5-6 and TRBJ2-7): DAGVTQSPTHLIKTRGQQVTLRCSPKSGHDTVSWYQQALGQGPQFIFQYYEEEERQRGNFPDRFSGHQFPNYSSELNVNALLLGDSALYLCASSFGEGGQYFGPGTRLTVT.

This clone was detected only once. The rearrangement links TRBV27 to TRBJ2-3, with 9 bases fitting TRBD2. Germline V CDR1 and CDR2: MNHEY, SMNVEV (reference sequence). The CDR3 sequence is 15 residues long. With V trimmed by 5 bases and J by 4 bases, 7 bases remained unmatched. CDR3 sequence: CASSPGLARPDTQYF. Here the CDR3 DNA reads TGTGCCAGCAGTCCAGGACTAGCGAGGCCAGATACGCAGTATTTT.

This clone was detected once. The junction departs from germline at one end; a sequencing error may be responsible. The V call is TRBV11-2, the J call TRBJ2-7, with no clear D. The CDR3 has 13 amino acids. Germline values: CDR1 SGHAT, CDR2 FQNNGV. The CDR3 nucleotides read TGTGCCAGCAGCCTAGACATTTCCTACGAGCAGTACTTC. It yields the protein CASSLDISYEQYF.

The rearrangement joins TRBV5-4 to TRBJ1-6, with D perhaps matching TRBD1 (5 bases). The CDR3 extends over 15 amino acids. Trimming shortened V by 4 bases and J by 7 bases, and 15 bases separated the two germline ends. Germline V gives CDR1 SGHNT, CDR2 YYREEE (reference sequence). CDR3 amino acids: CASSRDGGGNSPLHF. The CDR3 nucleotides are TGTGCCAGCAGCCGCGATGGGGGGGGAAATTCACCCCTCCACTTT. The variable domain in full, with the rest retrieved from reference TRBV5-4 and TRBJ1-6, is ETGVTQSPTHLIKTRGQQVTLRCSSQSGHNTVSWYQQALGQGPQFIFQYYREEENGRGNFPPRFSGLQFPNYSSELNVNALELDDSALYLCASSRDGGGNSPLHFGNGTRLTVT.

The chain recombines TRBV10-3 with TRBJ2-3; D assignment may be TRBD1 or TRBD2 (6 bases each). CDR1 ENHRY and CDR2 SYGVKD come from the germline V gene. With 10 bases removed from V and 0 bases from J, the gap between germline ends came to 14 bases. The CDR3 extends over 14 amino acids. The CDR3 loop reads CATEGGLSTDTQYF. In DNA form, the CDR3 reads TGTGCCACCGAAGGGGGGCTAAGCACAGATACGCAGTATTTT.

A single count supports this clone. At one boundary the junction diverges from the germline segment, which might be a read error. Other DNA sequences in the same sample also yield this CDR3. The chain uses TRBV15 and TRBJ2-1, with unresolved D. This CDR3 has 14 residues. Germline V gene data show CDR1 as LNHNV and CDR2 as YYDKDF (reference sequence). DNA for the CDR3: TGTGCCACCAGCCCCACGAGCTCCTACAATGAGCAATTCTTC. Residues: CATSPTSSYNEQFF.

CDR3 protein: CAMREGRTYNEQFF. The CDR3 coding sequence is TGTGCCATGCGTGAGGGGCGCACCTACAATGAGCAGTTCTTC. The J gene is TRBJ2-1, the V gene TRBV6-1, with D tentatively TRBD1 or TRBD2 (5 bases each). The germline CDR1 and CDR2 sequences are MNHNS and SASEGT. V was pared by 10 bases and J by 2 bases, with 15 bases between. This CDR3 has 14 residues.